This entry is about one T cell receptor (beta chain). The antigen this receptor binds is unknown. The input lacks base qualities; no much larger clone sits a single base away. Sequences MNHEY (CDR1) and SVGEGT (CDR2) are obtained from the germline V gene. From cysteine to phenylalanine, the CDR3 is 16 amino acids long. CDR3 DNA only is kept here, 48 bases in frame from base 1. From V the trimming removes 0 bases and from J it removes 7 bases, while the gene matches leave 12 bases of the junction unaccounted for. This sample stems from a study of response to subunit inactivated influenza vaccine (dated by TCRdb to the late 2010s). About the study as a whole: Deep quantitative profiling of the T cell receptor repertoire was used in the study to follow responses to a trivalent subunit inactivated influenza vaccine. Results the study describes overall, beyond this receptor: According to the authors, only a limited number of new T cells may be recruited by each seasonal influenza vaccination.

The library was made by RT-PCR. The instrument given in TCRdb is Illumina HiSeq 2500. TCRdb passed the public sequencing reads through fastp at Q25 and MiXCR, retaining productive beta sequences. Each entry merges the rows of one CDR3 protein and shows their most common DNA and genes. This sample is represented by 400,000 to 650,000 distinct CDR3 sequences; approximately 7.7% of them were singletons. Jointly, the top ten make up 10% to 15% of the sample. The sequencing here drew on PBMCs from blood, taken less than 25 months after vaccination. The TCR sequence derives from a man aged 45 to 75 who received an inactivated influenza vaccine. Donor details come from another sample of the same person, matched by shared clones. The receptor chain draws on TRBV6-2 or TRBV6-3 and TRBJ2-7, with 7 central nucleotides matching TRBD1. The CDR3: CASSYSRTGPGREQYF. The sequenced DNA is TGTGCCAGCAGTTACTCAAGGACAGGTCCCGGGCGGGAGCAGTACTTC.